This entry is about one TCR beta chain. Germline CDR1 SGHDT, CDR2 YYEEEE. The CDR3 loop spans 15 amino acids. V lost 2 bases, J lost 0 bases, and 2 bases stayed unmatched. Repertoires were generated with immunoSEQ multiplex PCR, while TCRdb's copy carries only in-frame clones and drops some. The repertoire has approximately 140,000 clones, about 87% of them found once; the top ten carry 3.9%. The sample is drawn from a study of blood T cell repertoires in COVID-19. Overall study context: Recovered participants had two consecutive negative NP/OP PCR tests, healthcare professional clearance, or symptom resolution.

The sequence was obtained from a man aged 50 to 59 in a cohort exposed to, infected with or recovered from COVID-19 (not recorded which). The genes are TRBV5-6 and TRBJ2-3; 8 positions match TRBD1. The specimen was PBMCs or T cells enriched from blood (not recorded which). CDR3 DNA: TGTGCCAGCAGCTTCGGACAGGGTAGCACAGATACGCAGTATTTT. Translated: CASSFGQGSTDTQYF.